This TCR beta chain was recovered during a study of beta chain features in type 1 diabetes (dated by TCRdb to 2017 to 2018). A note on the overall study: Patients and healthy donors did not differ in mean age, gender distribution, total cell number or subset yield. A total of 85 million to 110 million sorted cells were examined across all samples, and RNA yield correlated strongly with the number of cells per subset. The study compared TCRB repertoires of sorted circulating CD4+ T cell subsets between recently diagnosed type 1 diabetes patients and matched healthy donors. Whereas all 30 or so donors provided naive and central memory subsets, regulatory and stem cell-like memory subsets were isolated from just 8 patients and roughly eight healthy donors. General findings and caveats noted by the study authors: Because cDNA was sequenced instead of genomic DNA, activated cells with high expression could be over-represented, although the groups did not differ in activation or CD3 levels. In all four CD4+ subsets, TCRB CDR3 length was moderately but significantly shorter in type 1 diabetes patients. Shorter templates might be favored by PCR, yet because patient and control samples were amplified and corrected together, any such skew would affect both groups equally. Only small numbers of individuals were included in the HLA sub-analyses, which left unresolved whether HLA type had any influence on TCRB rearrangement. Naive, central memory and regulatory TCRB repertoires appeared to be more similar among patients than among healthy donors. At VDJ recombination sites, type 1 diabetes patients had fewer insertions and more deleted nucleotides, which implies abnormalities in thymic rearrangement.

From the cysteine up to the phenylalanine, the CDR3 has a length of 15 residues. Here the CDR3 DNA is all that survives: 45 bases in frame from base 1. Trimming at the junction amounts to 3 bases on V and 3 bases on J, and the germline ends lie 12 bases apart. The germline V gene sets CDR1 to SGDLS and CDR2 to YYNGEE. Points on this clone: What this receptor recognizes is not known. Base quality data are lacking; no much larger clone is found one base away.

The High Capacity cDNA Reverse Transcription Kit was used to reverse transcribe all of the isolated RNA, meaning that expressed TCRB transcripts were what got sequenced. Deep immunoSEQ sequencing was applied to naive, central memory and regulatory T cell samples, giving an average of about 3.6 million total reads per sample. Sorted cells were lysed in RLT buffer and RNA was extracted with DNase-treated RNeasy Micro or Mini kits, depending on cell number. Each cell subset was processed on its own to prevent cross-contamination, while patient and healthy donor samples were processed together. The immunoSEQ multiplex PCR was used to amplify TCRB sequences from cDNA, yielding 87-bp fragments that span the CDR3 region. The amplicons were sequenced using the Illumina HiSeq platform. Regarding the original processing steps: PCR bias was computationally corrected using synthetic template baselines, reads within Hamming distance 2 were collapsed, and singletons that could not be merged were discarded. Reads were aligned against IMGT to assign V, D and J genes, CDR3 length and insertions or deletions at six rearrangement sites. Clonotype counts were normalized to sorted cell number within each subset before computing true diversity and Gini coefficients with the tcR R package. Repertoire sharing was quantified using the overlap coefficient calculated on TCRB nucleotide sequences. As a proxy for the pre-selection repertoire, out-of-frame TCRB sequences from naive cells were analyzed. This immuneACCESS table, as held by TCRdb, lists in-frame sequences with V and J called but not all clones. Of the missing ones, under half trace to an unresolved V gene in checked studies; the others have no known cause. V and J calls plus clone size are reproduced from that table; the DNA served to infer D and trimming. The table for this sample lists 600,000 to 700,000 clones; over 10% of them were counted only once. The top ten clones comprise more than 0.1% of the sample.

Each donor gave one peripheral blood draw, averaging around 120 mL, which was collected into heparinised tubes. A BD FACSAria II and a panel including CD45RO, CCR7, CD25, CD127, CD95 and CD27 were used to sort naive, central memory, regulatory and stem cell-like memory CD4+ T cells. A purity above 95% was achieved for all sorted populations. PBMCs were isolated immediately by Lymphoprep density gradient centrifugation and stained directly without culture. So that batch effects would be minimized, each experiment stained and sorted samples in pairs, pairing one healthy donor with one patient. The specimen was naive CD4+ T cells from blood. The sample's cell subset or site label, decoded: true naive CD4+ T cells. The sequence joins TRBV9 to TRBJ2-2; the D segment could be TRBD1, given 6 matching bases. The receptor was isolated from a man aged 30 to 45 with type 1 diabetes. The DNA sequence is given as TGTGCCAGCAGCGCATCAGGGGATGACACCGGGGAGCTGTTTTTT. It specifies CASSASGDDTGELFF.